The source of this T cell receptor (beta chain) is a study of post-analysis software for immune sequencing data. Study as a whole: The courses of disease that were included comprised relapsing-remitting, secondary progressive and progressive-relapsing multiple sclerosis. Broader study findings: Elevated frequency relative to controls characterized roughly 5 TRBV segments in patients, TRBV5-6, TRBV5-1 and TRBV20-1 among them. In multiple sclerosis, normalized Chao1 diversity was significantly below that of controls. Under F measure analysis, samples from one preparation batch co-clustered strongly.

TCR beta libraries were prepared from cDNA with unique molecular identifiers. The T cell input of about 0.85 to 10 million gave a few hundred thousand cDNA molecules. MiXCR was run by TCRdb on the PCR reads, yielding one entry per CDR3 protein. The profile shows under 900,000 distinct CDR3 sequences, about 50% of them singletons. This clonotype appeared a few times. Its antigen is not known. CDR3 length: 13 residues. V shed 3 bases, J shed 4 bases, and the junction held 3 bases outside the gene matches. Germline lookup yields CDR1 LGHDT and CDR2 YNNKEL (reference sequence). The sample consisted of blood. The chain employs TRBV3-1 and TRBJ2-7, with TRBD1 matching 7 bases. The clonotype originates from a girl aged 10 to 17 with multiple sclerosis. In DNA form, the CDR3 reads TGTGCCAGCAGCCAGTACAGGGGATACGAGCAGTACTTC. Its translation: CASSQYRGYEQYF.